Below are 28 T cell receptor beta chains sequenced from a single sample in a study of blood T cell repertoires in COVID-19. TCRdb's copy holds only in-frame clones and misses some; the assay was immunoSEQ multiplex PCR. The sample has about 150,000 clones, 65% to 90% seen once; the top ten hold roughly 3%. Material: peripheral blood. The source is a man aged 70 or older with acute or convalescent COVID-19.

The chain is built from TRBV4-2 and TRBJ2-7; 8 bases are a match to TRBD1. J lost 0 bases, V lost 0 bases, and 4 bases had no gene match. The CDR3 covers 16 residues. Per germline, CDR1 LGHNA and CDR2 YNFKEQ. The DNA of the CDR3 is TGTGCCAGCAGCCAAGAACAGGGGGAGAGCTCCTACGAGCAGTACTTC. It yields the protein CASSQEQGESSYEQYF.

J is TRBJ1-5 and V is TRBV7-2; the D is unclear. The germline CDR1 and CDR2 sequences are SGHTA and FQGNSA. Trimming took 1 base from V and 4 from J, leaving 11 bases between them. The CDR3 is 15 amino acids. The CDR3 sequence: CASSLGRQANQPQHF. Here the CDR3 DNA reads TGTGCCAGCAGCTTAGGGCGCCAGGCAAATCAGCCCCAGCATTTT.

The CDR3 DNA reads TGTGCCAGCAGAAAGGGACTAGCGGGAGGGCCATCAGATACGCAGTATTTT. It is translated as CASRKGLAGGPSDTQYF. The chain combines TRBV7-2 with TRBJ2-3; 16 bases are shared with TRBD2. This CDR3 is 17 amino acids long. J gave up 4 bases and V 6 bases, and 7 bases lay outside the gene matches. Looked up from germline, CDR1 is SGHTA and CDR2 is FQGNSA.

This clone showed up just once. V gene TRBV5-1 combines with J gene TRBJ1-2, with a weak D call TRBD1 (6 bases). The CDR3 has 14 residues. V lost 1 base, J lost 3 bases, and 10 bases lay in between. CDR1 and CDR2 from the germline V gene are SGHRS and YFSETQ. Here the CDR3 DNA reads TGCGCCAGCAGCTTGTCAGGGGCTGACTATGGCTACACCTTC. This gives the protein CASSLSGADYGYTF.

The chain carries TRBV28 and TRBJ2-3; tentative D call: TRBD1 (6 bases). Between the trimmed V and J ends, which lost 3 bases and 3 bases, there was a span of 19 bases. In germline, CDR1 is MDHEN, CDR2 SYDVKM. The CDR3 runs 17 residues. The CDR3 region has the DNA TGTGCCAGCAGTTTGTCTTTCTGGGGGCGCGGGACAGATACGCAGTATTTT. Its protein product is CASSLSFWGRGTDTQYF.

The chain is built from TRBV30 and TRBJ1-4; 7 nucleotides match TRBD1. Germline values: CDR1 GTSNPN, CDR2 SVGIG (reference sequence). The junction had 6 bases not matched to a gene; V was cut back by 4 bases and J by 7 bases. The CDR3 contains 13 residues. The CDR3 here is CAWTDRACEKLFF. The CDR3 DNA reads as TGTGCCTGGACTGACAGGGCTTGTGAAAAACTGTTTTTT.

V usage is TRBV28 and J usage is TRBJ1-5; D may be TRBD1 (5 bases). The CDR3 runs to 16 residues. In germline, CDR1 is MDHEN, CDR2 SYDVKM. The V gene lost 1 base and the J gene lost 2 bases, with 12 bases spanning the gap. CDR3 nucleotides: TGTGCCAGCAGTTTATTTAGGGGTTTCGGCAATCAGCCCCAGCATTTT. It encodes CASSLFRGFGNQPQHF.

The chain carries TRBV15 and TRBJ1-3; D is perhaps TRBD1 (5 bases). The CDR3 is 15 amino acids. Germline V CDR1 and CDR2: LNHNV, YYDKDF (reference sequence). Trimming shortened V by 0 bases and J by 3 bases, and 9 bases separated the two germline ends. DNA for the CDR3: TGTGCCACCAGCAGAGATGGGGGGATTGGAAACACCATATATTTT. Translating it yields CATSRDGGIGNTIYF. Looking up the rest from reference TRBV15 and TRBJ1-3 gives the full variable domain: DAMVIQNPRYQVTQFGKPVTLSCSQTLNHNVMYWYQQKSSQAPKLLFHYYDKDFNNEADTPDNFQSRRPNTSFCFLDIRSPGLGDTAMYLCATSRDGGIGNTIYFGEGSWLTVV.

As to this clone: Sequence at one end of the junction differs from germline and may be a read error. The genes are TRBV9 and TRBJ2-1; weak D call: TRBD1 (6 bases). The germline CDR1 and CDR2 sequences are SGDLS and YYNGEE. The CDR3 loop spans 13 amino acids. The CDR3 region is CASSDPQGFEQFF. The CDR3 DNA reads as TGTGCAAGCAGCGATCCACAGGGATTTGAGCAGTTCTTC.

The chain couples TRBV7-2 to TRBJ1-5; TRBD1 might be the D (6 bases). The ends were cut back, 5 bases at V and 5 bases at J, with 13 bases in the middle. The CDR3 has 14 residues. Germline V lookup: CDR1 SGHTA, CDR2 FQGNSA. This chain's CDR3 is CASSPRQGYQPQHF. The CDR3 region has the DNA TGTGCCAGCAGCCCCCGCCAGGGGTATCAGCCCCAGCATTTT.

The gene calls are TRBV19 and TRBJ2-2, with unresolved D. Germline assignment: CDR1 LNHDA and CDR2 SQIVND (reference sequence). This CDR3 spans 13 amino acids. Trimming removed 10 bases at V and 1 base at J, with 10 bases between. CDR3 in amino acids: CATTTLNTGELFF. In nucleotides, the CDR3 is TGTGCCACTACGACTTTGAACACCGGGGAGCTGTTTTTT.

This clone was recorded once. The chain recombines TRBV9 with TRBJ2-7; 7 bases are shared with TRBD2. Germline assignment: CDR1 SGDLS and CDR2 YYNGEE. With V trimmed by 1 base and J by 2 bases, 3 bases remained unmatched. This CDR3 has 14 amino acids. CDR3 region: CASSVTGTTYEQYF. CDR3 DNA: TGTGCCAGCAGCGTAACCGGGACTACCTACGAGCAGTACTTC.

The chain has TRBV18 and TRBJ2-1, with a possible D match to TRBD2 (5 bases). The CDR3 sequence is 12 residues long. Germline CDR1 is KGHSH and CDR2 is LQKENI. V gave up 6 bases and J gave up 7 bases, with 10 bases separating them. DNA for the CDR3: TGTGCCAGCTCCAACCGAGGGAATGAGCAGTTCTTC. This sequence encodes CASSNRGNEQFF.

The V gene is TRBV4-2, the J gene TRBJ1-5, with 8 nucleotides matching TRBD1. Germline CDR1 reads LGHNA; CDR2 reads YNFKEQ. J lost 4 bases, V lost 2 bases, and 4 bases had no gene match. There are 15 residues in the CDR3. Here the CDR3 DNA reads TGTGCCAGCAGCCAACTCCAGGGGGCGAATCAGCCCCAGCATTTT. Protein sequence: CASSQLQGANQPQHF.

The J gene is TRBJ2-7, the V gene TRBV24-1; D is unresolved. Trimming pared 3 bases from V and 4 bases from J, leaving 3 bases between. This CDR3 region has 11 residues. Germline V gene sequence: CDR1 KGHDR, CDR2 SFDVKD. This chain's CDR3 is CATSDRYEQYF. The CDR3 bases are TGTGCCACCAGTGATCGTTACGAGCAGTACTTC.

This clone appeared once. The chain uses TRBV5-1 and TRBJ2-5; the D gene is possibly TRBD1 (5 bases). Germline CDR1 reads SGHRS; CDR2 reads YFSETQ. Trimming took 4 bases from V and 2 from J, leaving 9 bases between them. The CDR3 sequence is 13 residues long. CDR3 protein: CASSTRQQETQYF. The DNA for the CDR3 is TGCGCCAGCAGCACAAGACAGCAAGAGACCCAGTACTTC.

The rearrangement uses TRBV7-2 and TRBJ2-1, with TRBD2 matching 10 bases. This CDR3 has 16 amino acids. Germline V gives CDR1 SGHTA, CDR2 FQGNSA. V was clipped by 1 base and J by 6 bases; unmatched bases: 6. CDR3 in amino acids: CASSLGPAGGTNEQFF. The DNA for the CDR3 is TGTGCCAGCAGCTTAGGTCCAGCGGGAGGGACCAATGAGCAGTTCTTC.

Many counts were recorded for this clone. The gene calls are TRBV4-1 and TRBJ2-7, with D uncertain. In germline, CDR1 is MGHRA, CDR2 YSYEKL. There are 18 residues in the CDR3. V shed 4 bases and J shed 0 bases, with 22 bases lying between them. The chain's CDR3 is CASSPDSVFQAASYEQYF. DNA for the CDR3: TGCGCCAGCAGCCCGGATTCGGTTTTCCAGGCCGCCTCCTACGAGCAGTACTTC.

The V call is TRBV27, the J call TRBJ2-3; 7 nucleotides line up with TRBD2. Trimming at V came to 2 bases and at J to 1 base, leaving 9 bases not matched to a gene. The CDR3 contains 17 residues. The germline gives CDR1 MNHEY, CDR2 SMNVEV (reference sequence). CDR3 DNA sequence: TGTGCCAGCAGTTTAAGGGTCCTAGCGGAGGGCACAGATACGCAGTATTTT. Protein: CASSLRVLAEGTDTQYF.

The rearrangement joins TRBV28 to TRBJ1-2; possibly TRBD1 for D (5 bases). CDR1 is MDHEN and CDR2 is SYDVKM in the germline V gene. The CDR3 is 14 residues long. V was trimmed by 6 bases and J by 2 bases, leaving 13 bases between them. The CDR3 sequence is CASSPGGENYGYTF. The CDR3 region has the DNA TGTGCCAGCAGCCCTGGGGGGGAAAACTATGGCTACACCTTC.

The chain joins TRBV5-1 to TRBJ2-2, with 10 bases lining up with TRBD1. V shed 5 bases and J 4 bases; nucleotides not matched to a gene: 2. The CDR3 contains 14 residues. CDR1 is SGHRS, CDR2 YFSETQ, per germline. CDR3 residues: CASRTGGSTGELFF. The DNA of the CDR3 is TGCGCCAGCAGGACAGGGGGCAGCACCGGGGAGCTGTTTTTT.

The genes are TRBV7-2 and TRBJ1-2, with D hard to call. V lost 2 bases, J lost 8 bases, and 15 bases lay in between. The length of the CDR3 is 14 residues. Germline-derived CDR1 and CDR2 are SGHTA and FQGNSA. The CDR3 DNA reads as TGTGCCAGCAGCTTACAGAGGCTTGGAGGAGGCTACACCTTC. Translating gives CASSLQRLGGGYTF.

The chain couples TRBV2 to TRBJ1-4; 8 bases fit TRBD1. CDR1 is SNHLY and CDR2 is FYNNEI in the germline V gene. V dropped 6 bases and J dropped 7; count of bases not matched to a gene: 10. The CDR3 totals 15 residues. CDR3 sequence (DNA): TGTGCCAGCAGCCCCGACAGGGGTCGTAGTGAAAAACTGTTTTTT. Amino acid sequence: CASSPDRGRSEKLFF.

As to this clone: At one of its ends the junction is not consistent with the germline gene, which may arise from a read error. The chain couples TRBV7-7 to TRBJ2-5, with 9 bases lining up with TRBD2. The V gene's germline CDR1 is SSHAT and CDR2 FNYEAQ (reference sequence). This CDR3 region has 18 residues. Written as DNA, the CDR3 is TGTGCTAGCAGCTTACAAACTAGCGGGTCACCAAGAGGAGAGACCCAGTACTTC. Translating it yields CASSLQTSGSPRGETQYF.

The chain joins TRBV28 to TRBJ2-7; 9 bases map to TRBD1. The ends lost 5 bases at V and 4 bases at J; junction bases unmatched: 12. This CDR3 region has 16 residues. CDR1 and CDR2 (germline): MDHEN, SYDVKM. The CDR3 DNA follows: TGTGCCAGCAGTGCCCACACAGGGGGCGCAGGTTACGAGCAGTACTTC. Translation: CASSAHTGGAGYEQYF.

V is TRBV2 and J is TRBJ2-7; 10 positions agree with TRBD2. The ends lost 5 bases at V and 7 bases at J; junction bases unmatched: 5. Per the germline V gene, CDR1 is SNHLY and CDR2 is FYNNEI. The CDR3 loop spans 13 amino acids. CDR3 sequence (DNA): TGTGCCAGCAGTAGCGGGAGGGCGTGGGAGCAGTACTTC. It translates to CASSSGRAWEQYF.

CDR3 nucleotides: TGTGCCAGCAGGGGGGGTCTAGCGGCTAGCACAGATACGCAGTATTTT. This encodes CASRGGLAASTDTQYF. This chain links TRBV2 with TRBJ2-3; 7 bases match TRBD2. The CDR3 is 16 residues long. The V and J ends lost 6 bases and 0 bases, in that order; junction bases with no gene match: 9. The germline V gene encodes CDR1 SNHLY and CDR2 FYNNEI.

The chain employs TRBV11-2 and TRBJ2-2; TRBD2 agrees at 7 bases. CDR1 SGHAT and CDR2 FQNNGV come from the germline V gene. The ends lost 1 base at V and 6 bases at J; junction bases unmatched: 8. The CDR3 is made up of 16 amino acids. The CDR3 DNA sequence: TGTGCCAGCAGCTTAGGCTTGGCGGGAGCGGCCGGGGAGCTGTTTTTT. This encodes CASSLGLAGAAGELFF.